The next 30 T cell receptor beta chains were all read from a single sample in a study of early T cells in non-severe SARS-CoV-2 infection. TCRdb processed the 5' RACE reads anew with MiXCR; each CDR3 protein has one entry. The table has approximately 62,000 distinct CDR3 sequences, under 15% seen once. The sample consisted of whole blood. The receptors originated from an adult who was a healthcare worker with PCR-confirmed SARS-CoV-2 infection or an uninfected control (not recorded which).

This clonotype was observed a handful of times. This rearrangement joins TRBV7-9 to TRBJ2-2, with 7 bases that match TRBD1. Per the germline V gene, CDR1 is SEHNR and CDR2 is FQNEAQ (reference sequence). V was pared by 4 bases and J by 0 bases, with 8 bases of the junction left unmatched. This CDR3 region has 17 residues. CDR3 nucleotide sequence: TGTGCCAGCAGCTCGCCCCCAGGGGGTTCGAACACCGGGGAGCTGTTTTTT. It yields the protein CASSSPPGGSNTGELFF.

This clonotype occurred a few times. The chain is built from TRBV18 and TRBJ2-7; the D gene could be TRBD1 or TRBD2 (5 bases each). With 3 bases removed from V and 3 bases from J, the gap between germline ends came to 12 bases. CDR1 and CDR2 from the germline V gene are KGHSH and LQKENI. The CDR3 consists of 14 residues. CDR3 region: CASSPTWGNYEQYF. The CDR3 DNA is TGTGCCAGCTCACCCACATGGGGGAACTACGAGCAGTACTTC.

This clonotype was observed a handful of times. The chain joins TRBV12-3 or TRBV12-4 to TRBJ2-1; D not resolved. The V end was cut by 5 bases, the J end by 0 bases, with 11 bases between. The CDR3 sequence is 15 residues long. The CDR3 loop reads CASSVGLSSYNEQFF. CDR3 coding DNA: TGTGCCAGCAGTGTTGGGCTCAGCTCCTACAATGAGCAGTTCTTC.

The gene calls are TRBV19 and TRBJ1-4; no clear D gene. The CDR3 covers 14 residues. The germline V and J ends were trimmed by 6 bases and 0 bases, with 8 bases remaining between them. CDR1 is LNHDA and CDR2 is SQIVND in the germline V gene (reference sequence). As DNA, the CDR3 is TGTGCCAGTAGCCAGGCCGCAACTAATGAAAAACTGTTTTTT. Encoded protein: CASSQAATNEKLFF.

The chain is built from TRBV4-1 and TRBJ2-1; D may be TRBD2 (5 bases). The germline gives CDR1 MGHRA, CDR2 YSYEKL. Between the trimmed V and J ends, which lost 2 bases and 10 bases, there was a span of 18 bases. This CDR3 has 15 amino acids. The CDR3 DNA follows: TGCGCCAGCAGCCAAACGGGGTCCTTAGGCAACGAGCAGTTCTTC. It is translated as CASSQTGSLGNEQFF.

This clonotype has a count of ten or more. This chain links TRBV20-1 with TRBJ1-2; no definite D call. The CDR3 totals 13 residues. The V and J ends lost 5 bases and 8 bases respectively, with 18 bases between them. Germline values: CDR1 DFQATT, CDR2 SNEGSKA (reference sequence). The CDR3, as DNA: TGCAGTGCTCAACCGACGGAGAGGCACGGCTACACCTTC. Its protein product is CSAQPTERHGYTF.

The chain joins TRBV6-2 or TRBV6-3 to TRBJ2-3; D gene unclear. The CDR3 contains 14 residues. The V gene's germline CDR1 is MNHEY and CDR2 SVGEGT. Trimming took off 4 bases at V and 4 bases at J, with 12 bases between the two ends. CDR3 residues: CASSLYQGADTQYF. In DNA form, the CDR3 reads TGTGCCAGCAGTTTGTACCAAGGAGCAGATACGCAGTATTTT.

J is TRBJ2-5 and V is TRBV20-1; 14 bases agree with TRBD2. The CDR3 spans 15 residues. In germline, CDR1 is DFQATT, CDR2 SNEGSKA (reference sequence). The J segment lost 5 bases and the V segment lost 3 bases, leaving 5 bases of the junction unmatched. The CDR3 reads CSARGLAGVDETQYF. DNA of the CDR3: TGCAGTGCTAGGGGACTAGCGGGAGTGGACGAGACCCAGTACTTC.

This clonotype was seen only a few times. The chain has TRBV12-3 or TRBV12-4 and TRBJ2-3; TRBD1 or TRBD2 may be the D gene (5 bases each). This CDR3 has 13 residues. V lost 8 bases and J 5 bases, leaving 14 bases between the germline ends. The CDR3 spells CASQRDAGDTQYF. For the CDR3, the DNA is TGTGCCAGCCAAAGGGACGCCGGAGATACGCAGTATTTT.

This clonotype was seen repeatedly, ten times or more. V is TRBV20-1 and J is TRBJ1-6; 8 bases are shared with TRBD1. Germline V gene lookup returns CDR1 DFQATT and CDR2 SNEGSKA (reference sequence). The CDR3 extends over 16 amino acids. Trimming took 4 bases from V and 5 from J; bases not matched to a gene: 10. The CDR3 DNA is TGCAGTGCTACCCCAGGGGGCGGTCTGAATAATTCACCCCTCCACTTT. It codes for CSATPGGGLNNSPLHF.

This clonotype was picked up a small number of times. The chain recombines TRBV14 with TRBJ1-2; TRBD1 is a possible D gene (6 bases). CDR3 size: 14 residues. Trimming shortened V by 0 bases and J by 4 bases, and 9 bases separated the two germline ends. The germline V gene encodes CDR1 SGHDN and CDR2 FVKESK. CDR3 protein: CASSQDRTVYGYTF. DNA for the CDR3: TGTGCCAGCAGCCAAGATCGGACAGTCTATGGCTACACCTTC.

This clonotype occurred a few times. Here the CDR3 reads CSAIGEWVYEQYF. The CDR3 DNA is TGCAGTGCTATAGGGGAGTGGGTCTACGAGCAGTACTTC. This chain links TRBV20-1 with TRBJ2-7; TRBD1 or TRBD2 may be the D gene (5 bases each). This CDR3 spans 13 amino acids. With 4 bases removed from V and 3 bases from J, the gap between germline ends came to 13 bases. Germline lookup yields CDR1 DFQATT and CDR2 SNEGSKA (reference sequence).

This clonotype was detected many times. This chain uses TRBV20-1 with TRBJ2-1, with D unclear. Trimming shortened V by 4 bases and J by 2 bases, and 12 bases separated the two germline ends. CDR3 length: 14 amino acids. The germline CDR1 and CDR2 sequences are DFQATT and SNEGSKA (reference sequence). The CDR3 sequence is CSATKNRPYNEQFF. CDR3 nucleotide sequence: TGCAGTGCTACTAAAAACCGCCCCTACAATGAGCAGTTCTTC.

CDR3 sequence reads: CASSAGLQFYNEQFF. In nucleotides, the CDR3 is TGTGCCAGCAGCGCGGGACTACAATTCTACAATGAGCAGTTCTTC. The J gene is TRBJ2-1, the V gene TRBV2; 7 positions agree with TRBD2. This CDR3 contains 15 residues. Trimming took 6 bases from V and 3 from J; bases not matched to a gene: 8. Germline V CDR1 and CDR2: SNHLY, FYNNEI.

This clonotype was seen only a few times. The chain is built from TRBV28 and TRBJ2-2; possible D gene TRBD1, 6 bases. Trimming stripped 3 bases from V and 0 bases from J, with 8 bases between. This CDR3 has 15 residues. Germline lookup yields CDR1 MDHEN and CDR2 SYDVKM. CDR3 DNA sequence: TGTGCCAGCAGTTTGCACAGGGCGAACACCGGGGAGCTGTTTTTT. This encodes CASSLHRANTGELFF.

This clonotype was recorded at least ten times. The V gene is TRBV29-1, the J gene TRBJ2-3, with D possibly being TRBD2 (6 bases). CDR1 and CDR2 (germline): SQVTM, ANQGSEA. Between the trimmed V and J ends, which lost 7 bases and 1 base, there was a span of 12 bases. There are 13 residues in the CDR3. DNA of the CDR3: TGCAGCGGGACGGGACTCCGCACAGATACGCAGTATTTT. Translated: CSGTGLRTDTQYF.

The chain joins TRBV11-1 to TRBJ2-3, with D unclear. Looked up from germline, CDR1 is SGHAT and CDR2 is FQDESV (reference sequence). Trimming pared 5 bases from V and 0 bases from J, leaving 9 bases between. The CDR3 is 14 amino acids. CDR3 protein: CASSPSESTDTQYF. CDR3 nucleotide sequence: TGTGCCAGCAGCCCCTCGGAGAGCACAGATACGCAGTATTTT.

The sample holds many counts of this clonotype. The chain employs TRBV28 and TRBJ1-5; 10 nucleotides line up with TRBD1. J lost 7 bases, V lost 7 bases, and 10 bases had no gene match. This CDR3 contains 15 residues. Germline CDR1 reads MDHEN; CDR2 reads SYDVKM. This chain's CDR3 is CASTAPTGGGQPQHF. In nucleotides, the CDR3 is TGTGCCAGCACTGCACCGACAGGGGGCGGGCAGCCCCAGCATTTT.

This clonotype was counted many times. The rearrangement uses TRBV5-4 and TRBJ2-1, with D perhaps matching TRBD2 (6 bases). In germline, CDR1 is SGHNT, CDR2 YYREEE (reference sequence). This CDR3 is 15 amino acids long. V lost 7 bases to trimming and J lost 2 bases, with 16 bases between them. The CDR3 protein is CASQPGGNAYNEQFF. CDR3 sequence (DNA): TGTGCCAGCCAACCCGGGGGAAATGCCTACAATGAGCAGTTCTTC.

This clonotype was recorded many times. The chain combines TRBV14 with TRBJ2-5, with 8 bases matching TRBD2. Germline trimming cut 3 bases from V and 1 base from J; bases unmatched to any gene: 10. Germline V CDR1 and CDR2: SGHDN, FVKESK. The CDR3 is 17 amino acids. CDR3 bases: TGTGCCAGCAGCCAGATGACTAGCGCGAAGTTCCAAGAGACCCAGTACTTC. Translation gives CASSQMTSAKFQETQYF.

This clonotype was observed a few times. In nucleotides, the CDR3 is TGTGCCAGCCCGACTAGCAGGAGCGAGCAGTACTTC. This gives the protein CASPTSRSEQYF. The V call is TRBV7-4, the J call TRBJ2-7; 7 bases are a match to TRBD2. Germline CDR1 SGHVT, CDR2 SQSDAQ. The J segment lost 6 bases and the V segment lost 8 bases, leaving 7 bases of the junction unmatched. The CDR3 extends over 12 amino acids. The full variable domain, rest sourced from reference TRBV7-4 and TRBJ2-7, is GAGVSQSPRYKVAKRGRDVALRCDSISGHVTLYWYRQTLGQGSEVLTYSQSDAQRDKSGRPSGRFSAERPERSVSTLKIQRTEQGDSAVYLCASPTSRSEQYFGPGTRLTVT.

There are many counts of this clonotype. The chain carries TRBV7-9 and TRBJ2-3, with 11 bases matching TRBD2. This CDR3 comprises 20 residues. The germline V gene encodes CDR1 SEHNR and CDR2 FQNEAQ (reference sequence). Trimming cost V 3 bases and J 0 bases; bases outside gene matches: 14. The CDR3 DNA sequence: TGTGCCAGCAGCTTCCGACTAGCGGGATATCGCATTCGTAGCACAGATACGCAGTATTTT. Protein: CASSFRLAGYRIRSTDTQYF.

This clonotype was picked up one time. The rearrangement joins TRBV27 to TRBJ1-1; D unclear. The length of the CDR3 is 12 residues. The V end was cut by 11 bases, the J end by 2 bases, with 12 bases between. CDR1 is MNHEY, CDR2 SMNVEV, per germline (reference sequence). In nucleotides, the CDR3 is TGTGCCGTCTACGGGCATAACACTGAAGCTTTCTTT. Encoded protein: CAVYGHNTEAFF.

The genes are TRBV7-9 and TRBJ1-1; 10 nucleotides line up with TRBD1. The CDR3 runs 18 residues. With 7 bases clipped from V and 1 base from J, the junction kept 15 bases outside the gene matches. Germline assignment: CDR1 SEHNR and CDR2 FQNEAQ (reference sequence). CDR3 loop: CASNENWDRGRRNTEAFF. CDR3 bases: TGTGCCAGCAACGAAAACTGGGACAGGGGAAGAAGGAACACTGAAGCTTTCTTT. Full variable domain (outside the CDR3, taken from reference TRBV7-9 and TRBJ1-1): DTGVSQNPRHKITKRGQNVTFRCDPISEHNRLYWYRQTLGQGPEFLTYFQNEAQLEKSRLLSDRFSAERPKGSFSTLEIQRTEQGDSAMYLCASNENWDRGRRNTEAFFGQGTRLTVV.

The CDR3, as DNA: TGTGCCAGCAGCGTAGAGGGACAGGGAGAAGACCCCTACAATGAGCAGTTCTTC. This sequence encodes CASSVEGQGEDPYNEQFF. V and J are TRBV9 and TRBJ2-1; 9 bases are shared with TRBD1. V lost 0 bases and J lost 2; bases outside the gene matches: 9. Germline assignment: CDR1 SGDLS and CDR2 YYNGEE. CDR3 length: 18 amino acids.

This clonotype turned up a few times. This chain connects TRBV28 to TRBJ2-1, with 9 bases fitting TRBD2. Germline assignment: CDR1 MDHEN and CDR2 SYDVKM. Trimming removed 8 bases from V and 7 bases from J; junction bases left unmatched: 18. The CDR3 has 17 amino acids. The CDR3 loop reads CASPPSRAGGQMNEQFF. CDR3 DNA sequence: TGTGCCAGCCCCCCAAGCAGGGCGGGAGGGCAGATGAATGAGCAGTTCTTC.

At least ten counts were recorded for this clonotype. The chain recombines TRBV11-2 with TRBJ2-1, with D perhaps being TRBD1 or TRBD2 (6 bases each). The germline gives CDR1 SGHAT, CDR2 FQNNGV. V dropped 6 bases and J dropped 9 bases, with 18 bases sitting between them. The CDR3 loop spans 14 amino acids. The CDR3, as DNA: TGTGCCAGCAGGTCGGGCCCACGGGGGCCTGAGCAGTTCTTC. This translates into CASRSGPRGPEQFF.

This clonotype has at least ten counts. The chain joins TRBV14 to TRBJ2-7, with D possibly matching TRBD2 (5 bases). V lost 4 bases and J 3 bases, leaving 19 bases between the germline ends. This CDR3 region has 16 residues. CDR1 and CDR2 (germline): SGHDN, FVKESK. CDR3 sequence (DNA): TGTGCCAGCAGCCCACGACTACTCTCCCTGAGCTACGAGCAGTACTTC. This sequence encodes CASSPRLLSLSYEQYF.

J is TRBJ2-1 and V is TRBV9, with D unclear. The CDR3 covers 17 residues. The V gene's germline CDR1 is SGDLS and CDR2 YYNGEE. The V end lost 4 bases, the J end lost 0 bases, and 17 bases lay between the germline ends. The CDR3: CASSSREGMSSYNEQFF. CDR3 sequence (DNA): TGTGCCAGCAGCAGTCGTGAAGGGATGAGCTCCTACAATGAGCAGTTCTTC.

The sample holds a few counts of this clonotype. This chain connects TRBV29-1 to TRBJ2-7, with TRBD1 matching over 9 bases. Looked up from germline, CDR1 is SQVTM and CDR2 is ANQGSEA. Losses at the gene ends were 7 bases for V and 4 bases for J; bases not matched to a gene: 17. This CDR3 comprises 16 residues. CDR3 DNA sequence: TGCAGCGCCGTCCATGGGACAGGGTCGTGGCAGTACGAGCAGTACTTC. Protein product: CSAVHGTGSWQYEQYF.